Sequencing of this T cell receptor beta chain was carried out in a study of untreated major depressive disorder. Study results and limitations: Depressed patients' CD4+ T cells carried increased TRBV05-01 (Vbeta 5.1) usage versus control CD4+ T cells.

This CDR3 region has 14 residues. Trimming cost V 8 bases and J 3 bases, with 16 bases left between them. Per germline, CDR1 SNHLY and CDR2 FYNNEI. CD4+ T cell purity was typically approximately 95%. For this clone: Its target is unknown.

TCRdb's table, derived via immunoSEQ multiplex PCR, lists solely in-frame clones and lacks some. The sample holds approximately 15,000 clones, 80% to 95% seen once. Input material: CD4+ T cells from PBMCs. The V gene is TRBV2, the J gene TRBJ1-1; D is ambiguous. The TCR sequence derives from a woman aged 30 to 39 with major depressive disorder. The CDR3 bases are TGTGCCAGCGGGGAGGGTTGGGCATACACTGAAGCTTTCTTT. Residues: CASGEGWAYTEAFF.